One and the same sample provided the 9 T cell receptor beta chains below, sequenced in a study of glioma-infiltrating T cells. TCR alpha and beta CDR3 regions were amplified from RNA using iRepertoire nested multiplex PCR. TCRdb re-derived calls from the multiplex PCR reads in MiXCR, one entry per CDR3 protein. The data show approximately 130,000 distinct CDR3 sequences, with about 25% seen just once and approximately 26% held by the top ten. Sequencing used glioma tissue, nonneoplastic brain tissue, or PBMCs (not recorded which). The receptors here all came from a human donor with low-grade glioma or glioblastoma, undergoing nonglioma brain surgery, or in good health (not recorded which).

The gene calls are TRBV6-4 and TRBJ1-1; 7 positions match TRBD1. Germline CDR1 is MRHNA and CDR2 is SNTAGT. The V and J ends lost 3 bases and 4 bases, in that order; junction bases with no gene match: 5. This CDR3 has 14 amino acids. The CDR3 is CASSENPGGTEAFF. The CDR3 DNA reads TGTGCCAGCAGTGAAAACCCAGGGGGCACTGAAGCTTTCTTT.

The chain carries TRBV3-1 and TRBJ1-2; 8 bases align to TRBD1. Per germline, CDR1 LGHDT and CDR2 YNNKEL (reference sequence). The CDR3 has 14 residues. With V trimmed by 6 bases and J by 3 bases, 6 bases remained unmatched. The CDR3 nucleotides read TGTGCCAGCAGTCAAAACAGGGGGGACTATGGCTACACCTTC. This codes for CASSQNRGDYGYTF.

This clonotype has ten or more counts. The chain is built from TRBV6-1 and TRBJ2-3, with 9 bases matching TRBD2. With V trimmed by 10 bases and J by 5 bases, 13 bases remained unmatched. The length of the CDR3 is 15 residues. Germline V gene lookup returns CDR1 MNHNS and CDR2 SASEGT. The CDR3 spells CATEPQRGAGDTQYF. The DNA for the CDR3 is TGTGCCACCGAACCTCAGCGGGGGGCTGGAGATACGCAGTATTTT.

This chain uses TRBV6-1 with TRBJ1-1; tentatively, D is TRBD1 (5 bases). CDR3 length: 14 residues. CDR1 is MNHNS and CDR2 is SASEGT in the germline V gene. Trimming left V 6 bases short and J 6 bases short, with 17 bases between. As DNA, the CDR3 is TGTGCCAGCAGAACCGGGCGCAGGGCGTCTGAAGCTTTCTTT. Protein: CASRTGRRASEAFF.

The chain employs TRBV3-1 and TRBJ1-2; D uncertain. Trimming left V 0 bases short and J 8 bases short, with 16 bases between. The germline V gene has CDR1 LGHDT and CDR2 YNNKEL (reference sequence). The CDR3 contains 15 residues. CDR3 loop: CASSQESDWLRGYTF. The CDR3 coding sequence is TGTGCCAGCAGCCAAGAAAGCGACTGGCTTCGAGGCTACACCTTC.

This clonotype appeared many times. The chain recombines TRBV7-2 with TRBJ1-1; 9 bases fit TRBD1. The CDR3 totals 15 residues. V gave up 1 base and J gave up 5 bases; unmatched junction bases: 5. The germline V gene has CDR1 SGHTA and CDR2 FQGNSA. The CDR3 DNA reads as TGTGCCAGCAGCTTAGTGTCCGGGACAGGGACTGAAGCTTTCTTT. Protein product: CASSLVSGTGTEAFF.

The J gene is TRBJ1-5, the V gene TRBV10-3; D may be TRBD1 (6 bases). The germline gives CDR1 ENHRY, CDR2 SYGVKD. Trimming stripped 0 bases from V and 3 bases from J, with 12 bases between. This CDR3 region has 16 residues. The CDR3 bases are TGTGCCATCAGTGAGTCTACAGGGTATACCAATCAGCCCCAGCATTTT. Translation gives CAISESTGYTNQPQHF.

In its sample, this clonotype was seen a few times. This chain links TRBV27 with TRBJ1-2, with 8 bases fitting TRBD1. This CDR3 region has 13 residues. After removal of 10 bases from V and 2 bases from J, the junction contained 6 bases not matched to a gene. Germline CDR1 is MNHEY and CDR2 is SMNVEV (reference sequence). CDR3: CATQDRGNYGYTF. The CDR3 nucleotides read TGTGCCACCCAAGACAGGGGAAACTATGGCTACACCTTC.

This rearrangement joins TRBV5-1 to TRBJ1-5; perhaps TRBD1 as D (5 bases). CDR3 length: 15 amino acids. Trimming removed 4 bases from V and 7 bases from J, with 18 bases in between. CDR1 and CDR2 from the germline V gene are SGHRS and YFSETQ. DNA for the CDR3: TGCGCCAGCAGCCCCGATGGGGGTAATTACCAGCCCCAGCATTTT. Residues: CASSPDGGNYQPQHF.